The T cell receptor (beta chain) under discussion was sequenced for a study of shared clonotypes between healthy human individuals (dated by TCRdb to 2018 to 2021). Background on the whole study: Three men and a couple of women, aged 18 to 49 years, made up the cohort. Each donor's leukapheresis produced roughly between roughly 0.85 and 10 billion PBMCs. To estimate repertoire size and how much clonotypes are shared between individuals, the study performed deep sequencing of blood TCR repertoires from a handful of healthy adults. To increase sequencing depth and limit assay-specific biases, TCR repertoire library preparation and sequencing were carried out by different laboratories using diverse techniques. The research as a whole found: Only blood was sampled, and tissue TCR repertoires likely differ from those in blood. Pairwise subsampling led to the expectation that sequencing depth would affect the degree of clonotype sharing among donors. The small number of donors limited the genetic and exposure-history diversity represented.

Spanning cysteine to phenylalanine, the CDR3 consists of 15 amino acids. Only the CDR3 DNA stays, 45 bases, in frame from base 1. V is cut by 3 bases and J by 0 bases, and the space between the germline ends is 12 bases. Taken from the germline V gene, the CDR1 and CDR2 loops are SGDLS and YYNGEE. TCR CDR3 regions were amplified from genomic DNA by multiplex PCR using the deep immunoSEQ assay. Extracted genomic DNA from each cell subset was distributed evenly across all wells of several immunoSEQ 96-well plates, and each plate was treated as a replicate. Each replicate PCR for unsorted PBMC received 300 to 350 ng genomic DNA, equal to 25,000 to 35,000 T cell genomes. Ten immunoSEQ deep assay plates were used to sequence the unsorted PBMC genomic DNA. Purified libraries were measured with a Qubit 3.0 fluorometer, size-checked on a Bioanalyzer 2100, and measured again with the KAPA Library Quantification kit. A separate single-read 150-cycle Illumina NextSeq 550 flow cell was used to sequence each immunoSEQ 96-well plate. The authors' pipeline ran thus. Because the immunoSEQ output included only junctional sequences and no quality scores, the filtering could not be the same as the filtering used for full-length reads. To assign V/J genes and CDR3, sequences were annotated using PyIR, a Python wrapper for IgBLAST v1.9, with IMGT germline references. Reads were removed for weak V/J assignments (E-value above 1e-6), missing CDR3, stop codons, out-of-frame junctions, or ambiguous translated residues. V3J clonotypes were defined as sequences sharing an identical inferred V gene, J gene, and CDR3 amino acid sequence. The percentage overlap between two repertoires was calculated by dividing the number of shared unique clonotypes by the size of the smaller repertoire. RTK rarefaction, the Chao1 estimator, and Recon v2.1 estimates of unobserved clonotypes were used to assess repertoire richness. Held by TCRdb, this immuneACCESS table contains in-frame sequences only and omits some clones. Under half of the omission traces to an unresolved V gene where checked; the cause of the rest is unknown. V and J calls and clone size come straight from that table; D and trimming were deduced from the DNA. In this sample the table shows around 500,000 clones, around 73% of which occur a single time. 9.5% to 15% of the sample is held by the ten biggest clonotypes.

Healthy HIV-negative adults with no recently reported acute infections or vaccinations were included as donors. Only Caucasian adults living in Nashville, Tennessee, USA were represented among the donors. For unsorted samples, 75 million to 100 million PBMCs were counted and genomic DNA was extracted with the QIAamp DNA Blood Mini kit. Blood was obtained by leukapheresis, after which PBMCs were separated by Ficoll-Histopaque density gradient centrifugation and cryopreserved in liquid nitrogen vapor phase. Turning to this clone: This receptor's antigen is unknown. Within one base of it there is no much larger clone, and no base qualities were kept.

The source of this sequence is a woman aged 40-49 years in good health. Some clones in this sample may be carry-over from other donors' samples. Material for sequencing was PBMCs. The V and J segments used are TRBV9 and TRBJ1-2, with the D gene not confidently named. This receptor has the CDR3 CASSATPNSNYGYTF. The DNA is TGTGCCAGCAGCGCCACCCCCAACTCTAACTATGGCTACACCTTC.